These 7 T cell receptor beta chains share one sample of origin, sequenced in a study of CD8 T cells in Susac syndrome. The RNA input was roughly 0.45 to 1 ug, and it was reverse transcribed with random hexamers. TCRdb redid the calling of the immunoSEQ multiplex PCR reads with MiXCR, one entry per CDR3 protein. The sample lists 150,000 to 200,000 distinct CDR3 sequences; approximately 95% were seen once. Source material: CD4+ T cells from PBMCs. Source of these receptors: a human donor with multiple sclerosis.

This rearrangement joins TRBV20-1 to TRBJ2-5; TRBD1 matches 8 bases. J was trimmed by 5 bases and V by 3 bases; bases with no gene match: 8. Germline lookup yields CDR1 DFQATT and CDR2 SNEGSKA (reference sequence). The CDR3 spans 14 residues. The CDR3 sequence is CSARPSGGRETQYF. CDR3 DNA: TGCAGTGCTAGGCCATCAGGGGGCCGGGAGACCCAGTACTTC.

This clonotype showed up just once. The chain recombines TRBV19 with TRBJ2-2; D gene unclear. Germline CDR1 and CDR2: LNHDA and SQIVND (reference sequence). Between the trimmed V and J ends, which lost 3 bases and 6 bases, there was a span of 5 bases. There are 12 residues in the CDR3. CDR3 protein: CASSIRSGELFF. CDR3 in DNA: TGTGCCAGTAGTATTCGTTCCGGGGAGCTGTTTTTT.

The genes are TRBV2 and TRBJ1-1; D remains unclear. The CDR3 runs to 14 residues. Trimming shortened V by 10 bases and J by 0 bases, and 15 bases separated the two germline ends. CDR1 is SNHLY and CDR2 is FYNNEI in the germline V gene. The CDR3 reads CANVRNPMNTEAFF. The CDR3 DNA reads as TGTGCCAACGTCCGTAACCCCATGAACACTGAAGCTTTCTTT.

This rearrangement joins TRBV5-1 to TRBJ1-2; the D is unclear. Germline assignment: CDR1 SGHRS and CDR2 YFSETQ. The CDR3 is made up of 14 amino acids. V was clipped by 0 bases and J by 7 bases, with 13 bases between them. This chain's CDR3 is CASSLGSWGSGYTF. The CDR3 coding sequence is TGCGCCAGCAGCTTGGGATCCTGGGGATCTGGCTACACCTTC.

The CDR3 bases are TGTGCCAGCAGCTTAGAGGCTAGCGGGATCCACGAGCAGTACTTC. Amino acids: CASSLEASGIHEQYF. V and J are TRBV7-9 and TRBJ2-7; the match to TRBD2 covers 9 bases. Unmatched junction bases numbered 6, after V lost 1 base and J lost 5 bases. The CDR3 consists of 15 residues. Germline V gene data show CDR1 as SEHNR and CDR2 as FQNEAQ (reference sequence).

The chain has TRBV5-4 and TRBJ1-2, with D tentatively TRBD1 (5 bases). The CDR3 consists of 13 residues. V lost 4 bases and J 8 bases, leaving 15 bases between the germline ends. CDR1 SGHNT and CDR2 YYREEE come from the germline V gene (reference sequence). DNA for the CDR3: TGTGCCAGCAGCCGATTTGGGACGGACGGCTACACCTTC. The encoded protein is CASSRFGTDGYTF.

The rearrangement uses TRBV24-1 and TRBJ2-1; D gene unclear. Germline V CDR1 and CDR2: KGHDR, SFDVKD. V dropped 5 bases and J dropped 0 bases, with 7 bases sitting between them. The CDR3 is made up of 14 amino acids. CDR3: CATSGLSSYNEQFF. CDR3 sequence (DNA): TGTGCCACCAGTGGCCTGAGCTCCTACAATGAGCAGTTCTTC.